The sequence of this T cell receptor beta chain was determined in a study of technical replicates of blood from four donors. Profiling relied on immunoSEQ multiplex PCR, and the TCRdb table lists in-frame clones only, not all of them. Of 70,000 or so clones listed, roughly 88% are singletons. The germline gives CDR1 KGHSH, CDR2 LQKENI. This CDR3 region has 14 residues. V dropped 4 bases and J dropped 4 bases, with 10 bases sitting between them. Sequencing was carried out using PBMCs. This clonotype was sampled from a human donor in good health. Some clones in this sample may be carry-over from other donors' samples. The V and J genes are TRBV18 and TRBJ2-2; D is possibly TRBD1 (5 bases). CDR3 residues: CASSQGISTGELFF. For the CDR3, the DNA is TGTGCCAGCTCACAGGGGATAAGCACCGGGGAGCTGTTTTTT.